These T cell receptor beta chains were read from a single sample in a study of blood T cell repertoires in COVID-19. The repertoire was sequenced with immunoSEQ multiplex PCR; TCRdb's copy has only in-frame clones and lacks some. Of over 50,000 clones in the sample, about 82% are singletons; the top ten hold 10% to 15%. The source material was peripheral blood. The receptors stem from a man between 65 and 80 years old with active COVID-19. Both conserved end residues are trimmed from each CDR3. The D gene is left open where the match is weak.

v_call	d_call	cdr3_aa
TRBV13	NA	ASSPKPVNTEAF
TRBV6-5	NA	ASSVQVTGELF
TRBV7-2	NA	ASSLRGHEQF
TRBV7-7	NA	ASSPTGNTGELF
TRBV16	TRBD1	ASSLSPGQGRNEQF
TRBV10-3	TRBD2	AIRQTSGGTSTDTQY
TRBV18	TRBD1	ASSGRGKRTEAF
TRBV6-5	TRBD1	ASTRTGGTEAF
TRBV2	NA	ASSEGSGRSTGELF
TRBV4-3	NA	ASSPPGRQETQY
TRBV24-1	NA	ATSERQVANEQF
TRBV6-2/TRBV6-3	NA	ASSYGSQAQPQH
TRBV7-9	TRBD1	ASSFRGLRETQY
TRBV7-3	NA	AGDAYGYT
TRBV6-2/TRBV6-3	NA	ASSYEAAGNSYEQY
TRBV19	TRBD1	ASSIRQGTINEQF
TRBV19	NA	ASSIGGLEQY
TRBV19	NA	ASSIVDMRNTEAF
TRBV6-1	NA	ASSEGGGASVYGYT
TRBV29-1	TRBD1	SVGGTAAGSTDTQY
TRBV5-1	NA	ASSLGHTDTQY
TRBV11-2	TRBD2	ASSPGRAGGETQY
TRBV5-4	NA	ASSPAGSGANVLT
TRBV7-2	TRBD2	ASSLRRGGVNTDTQY
TRBV3-1/TRBV3-2	NA	ASARGWEGNTIY
TRBV9	NA	ASSVGYYYGYT
TRBV6-6	NA	ASSYLQGNTEAF
TRBV7-8	NA	ASSLSRTVYEQY
TRBV7-3	NA	ASSTGRGKVT
TRBV13	TRBD2	ASSLIRGGSYEQY
TRBV5-1	NA	ASSLAPDSNYEQY
TRBV6-5	NA	ASRVRDFQETQY
TRBV19	NA	ASSLRTGSEQF
TRBV11-2	NA	ASSLKPGVTEAF
TRBV9	NA	ASSVGIGGASTDTQY
TRBV4-2	TRBD2	ASSQGAGGAVGQY
TRBV3-1/TRBV3-2	TRBD1	ASSRPGQMNTGELF
TRBV29-1	NA	SVDGPGGDYGYT
TRBV4-3	NA	ASSQLLTSGANVLT